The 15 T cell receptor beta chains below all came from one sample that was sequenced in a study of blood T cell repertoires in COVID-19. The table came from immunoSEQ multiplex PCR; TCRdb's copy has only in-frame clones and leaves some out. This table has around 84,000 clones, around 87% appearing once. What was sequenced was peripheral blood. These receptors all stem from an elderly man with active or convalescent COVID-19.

CDR3 sequence: CALAGGPGETQYF. As DNA, the CDR3 is TGTGCCCTAGCGGGAGGGCCTGGGGAGACCCAGTACTTC. The chain has TRBV30 and TRBJ2-5, with 12 positions matching TRBD2. The ends lost 8 bases at V and 5 bases at J; junction bases unmatched: 6. Germline CDR1 reads GTSNPN; CDR2 reads SVGIG (reference sequence). This CDR3 comprises 13 residues.

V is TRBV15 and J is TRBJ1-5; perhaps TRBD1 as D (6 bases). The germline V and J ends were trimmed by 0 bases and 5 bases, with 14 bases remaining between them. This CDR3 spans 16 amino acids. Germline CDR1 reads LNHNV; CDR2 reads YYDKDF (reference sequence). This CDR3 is CATSRDLDRLDQPQHF. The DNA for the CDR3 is TGTGCCACCAGCAGAGATTTGGACAGATTGGATCAGCCCCAGCATTTT.

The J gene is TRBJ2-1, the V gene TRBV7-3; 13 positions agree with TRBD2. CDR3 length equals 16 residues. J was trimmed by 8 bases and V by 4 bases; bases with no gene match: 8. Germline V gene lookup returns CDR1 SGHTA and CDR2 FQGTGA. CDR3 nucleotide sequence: TGTGCCAGCAGCTCCGGACTAGCGGGGGCGGCGGATGAGCAGTTCTTC. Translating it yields CASSSGLAGAADEQFF.

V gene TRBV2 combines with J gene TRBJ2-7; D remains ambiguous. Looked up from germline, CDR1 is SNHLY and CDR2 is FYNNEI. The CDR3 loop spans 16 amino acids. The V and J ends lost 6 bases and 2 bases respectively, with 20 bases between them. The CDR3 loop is CASSAPLASTTYEQYV. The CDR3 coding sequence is TGTGCCAGCAGCGCGCCCCTTGCGAGTACCACCTACGAGCAGTACGTC.

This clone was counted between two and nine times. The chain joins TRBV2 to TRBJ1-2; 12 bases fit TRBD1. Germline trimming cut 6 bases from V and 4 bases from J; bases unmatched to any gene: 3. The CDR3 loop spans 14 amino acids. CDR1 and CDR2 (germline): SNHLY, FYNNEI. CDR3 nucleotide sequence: TGTGCCAGCAGGGGGACAGGGGGCATCTATGGCTACACCTTC. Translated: CASRGTGGIYGYTF.

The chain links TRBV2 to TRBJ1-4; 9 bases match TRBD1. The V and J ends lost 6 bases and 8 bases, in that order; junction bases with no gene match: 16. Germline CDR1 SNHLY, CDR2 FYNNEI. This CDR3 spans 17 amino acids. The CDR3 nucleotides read TGTGCCAGCAGAGTCCATACAGGGGGCCGGGGCCGAGAAAAACTGTTTTTT. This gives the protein CASRVHTGGRGREKLFF.

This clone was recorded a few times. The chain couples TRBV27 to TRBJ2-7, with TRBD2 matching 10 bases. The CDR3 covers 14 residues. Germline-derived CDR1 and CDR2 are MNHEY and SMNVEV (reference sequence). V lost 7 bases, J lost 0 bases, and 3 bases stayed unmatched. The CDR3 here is CASKRLAGSYEQYV. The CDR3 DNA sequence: TGTGCCAGCAAGAGACTAGCGGGCTCCTACGAGCAGTACGTC.

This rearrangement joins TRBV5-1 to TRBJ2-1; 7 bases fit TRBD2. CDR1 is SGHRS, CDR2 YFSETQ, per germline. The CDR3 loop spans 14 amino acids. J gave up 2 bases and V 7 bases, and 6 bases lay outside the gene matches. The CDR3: CASGGRGTYNEQFF. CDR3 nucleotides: TGCGCCAGCGGCGGGCGGGGGACCTACAATGAGCAGTTCTTC.

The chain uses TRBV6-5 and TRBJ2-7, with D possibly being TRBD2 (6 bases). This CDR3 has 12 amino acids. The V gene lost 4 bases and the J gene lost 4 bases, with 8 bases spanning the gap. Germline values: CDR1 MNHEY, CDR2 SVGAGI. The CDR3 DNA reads TGTGCCAGCAGTTGGGCGGGATACGAGCAGTACGTC. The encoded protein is CASSWAGYEQYV.

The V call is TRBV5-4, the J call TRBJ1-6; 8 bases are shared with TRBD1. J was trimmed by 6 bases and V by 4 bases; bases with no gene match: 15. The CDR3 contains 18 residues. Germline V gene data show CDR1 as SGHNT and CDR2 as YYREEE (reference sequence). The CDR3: CASSVGTGYGAPNSPLHF. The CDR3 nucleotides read TGTGCCAGCAGCGTCGGGACAGGTTATGGCGCTCCTAATTCACCCCTCCACTTT.

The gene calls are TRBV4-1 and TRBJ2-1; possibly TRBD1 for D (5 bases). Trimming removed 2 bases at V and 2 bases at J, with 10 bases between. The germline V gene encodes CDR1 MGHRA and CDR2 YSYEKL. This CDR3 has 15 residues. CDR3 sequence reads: CASSQNRWAYNEQFF. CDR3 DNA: TGCGCCAGCAGCCAAAACAGGTGGGCCTACAATGAGCAGTTCTTC.

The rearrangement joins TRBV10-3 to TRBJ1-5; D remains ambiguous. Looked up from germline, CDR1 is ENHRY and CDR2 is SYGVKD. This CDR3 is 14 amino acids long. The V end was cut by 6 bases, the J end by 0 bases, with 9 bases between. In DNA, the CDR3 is TGTGCCATCAGCGTACAGTATAGCAATCAGCCCCAGCATTTT. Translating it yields CAISVQYSNQPQHF.

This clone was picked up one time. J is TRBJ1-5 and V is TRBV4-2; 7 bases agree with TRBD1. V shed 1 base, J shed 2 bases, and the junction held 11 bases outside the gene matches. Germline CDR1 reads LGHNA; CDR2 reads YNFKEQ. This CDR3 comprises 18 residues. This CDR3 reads CASSQGGTDIAGNQPQHF. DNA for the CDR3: TGTGCCAGCAGCCAAGGGGGGACAGATATAGCGGGCAATCAGCCCCAGCATTTT.

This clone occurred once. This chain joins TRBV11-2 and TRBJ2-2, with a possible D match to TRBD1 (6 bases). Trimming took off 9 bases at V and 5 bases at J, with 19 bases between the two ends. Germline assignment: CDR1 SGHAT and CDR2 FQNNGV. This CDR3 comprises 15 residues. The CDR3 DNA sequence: TGTGCCAGTAAAAAGGGCAGGGGTGGAACCGGGGAGCTGTTTTTT. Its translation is CASKKGRGGTGELFF.

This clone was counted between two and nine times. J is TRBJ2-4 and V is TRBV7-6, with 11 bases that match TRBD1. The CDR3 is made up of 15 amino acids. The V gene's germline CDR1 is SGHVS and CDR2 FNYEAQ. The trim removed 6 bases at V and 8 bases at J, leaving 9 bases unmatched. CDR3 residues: CASSRLGQGADIQYF. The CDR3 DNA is TGTGCCAGCAGTCGACTAGGACAGGGGGCTGACATTCAGTACTTC.